The 32 T cell receptor beta chains below were found in one sample sequenced in a study of cytomegalovirus exposure and HLA in healthy donors. The data were produced by immunoSEQ multiplex PCR, yet TCRdb's version contains in-frame clones alone and is incomplete. The sample holds tens of thousands of clones, about 94% seen once. The sequenced material came from PBMCs. These receptors originate from a man aged 18-30 years in good health and CMV-seropositive.

The chain carries TRBV27 and TRBJ2-1; 10 positions agree with TRBD2. The germline gives CDR1 MNHEY, CDR2 SMNVEV (reference sequence). The ends lost 4 bases at V and 4 bases at J; junction bases unmatched: 7. The CDR3 length is 16 residues. CDR3 in amino acids: CASSSWTSGSYNEQFF. For the CDR3, the DNA is TGTGCCAGCAGTTCGTGGACTAGCGGATCTTACAATGAGCAGTTCTTC.

This clone was picked up a small number of times. The rearrangement links TRBV11-1 to TRBJ1-6; TRBD1 matches at 8 bases. With V trimmed by 5 bases and J by 7 bases, 1 base remained unmatched. The CDR3 extends over 13 amino acids. Germline CDR1 SGHAT, CDR2 FQDESV (reference sequence). CDR3 region: CASSGDRNSPLHF. The DNA for the CDR3 is TGTGCCAGCAGCGGGGACAGGAATTCACCCCTCCACTTT.

This clone was detected only once. The rearrangement links TRBV5-1 to TRBJ2-5; D may be TRBD1 (6 bases). This CDR3 comprises 14 residues. CDR1 and CDR2 (germline): SGHRS, YFSETQ. Trimming removed 5 bases from V and 7 bases from J, with 18 bases in between. In DNA, the CDR3 is TGCGCCAGCAGTTCCATACAGGGCCAGGGGACCCAGTACTTC. As protein: CASSSIQGQGTQYF.

This chain uses TRBV27 with TRBJ2-7; D is perhaps TRBD1 (6 bases). CDR1 MNHEY and CDR2 SMNVEV come from the germline V gene (reference sequence). This CDR3 spans 14 amino acids. V was pared by 1 base and J by 3 bases, with 10 bases between. The CDR3 here is CASSLYQGHYEQYF. CDR3 bases: TGTGCCAGCAGTTTATATCAGGGACACTACGAGCAGTACTTC.

The chain joins TRBV7-2 to TRBJ2-1, with D perhaps matching TRBD2 (5 bases). CDR3 size: 14 residues. Germline values: CDR1 SGHTA, CDR2 FQGNSA. The germline V and J ends were trimmed by 1 base and 7 bases, with 11 bases remaining between them. DNA for the CDR3: TGTGCCAGCAGCTTAGTTTCTAGCCCAAATGAGCAGTTCTTC. This translates into CASSLVSSPNEQFF. Supplemented by reference TRBV7-2 and TRBJ2-1, the full variable domain reads GAGVSQSPSNKVTEKGKDVELRCDPISGHTALYWYRQSLGQGLEFLIYFQGNSAPDKSGLPSDRFSAERTGGSVSTLTIQRTQQEDSAVYLCASSLVSSPNEQFFGPGTRLTVL.

This chain links TRBV6-6 with TRBJ2-1, with unresolved D. This CDR3 comprises 16 residues. Trimming removed 0 bases from V and 2 bases from J, with 11 bases in between. Germline CDR1 and CDR2: MNHNY and SVGAGI (reference sequence). CDR3 in amino acids: CASSYSNLAAYNEQFF. DNA for the CDR3: TGTGCCAGCAGTTACTCGAATCTTGCAGCCTACAATGAGCAGTTCTTC.

V and J are TRBV5-1 and TRBJ2-3; 7 bases are shared with TRBD2. With V trimmed by 0 bases and J by 2 bases, 9 bases remained unmatched. This CDR3 region has 17 residues. Per the germline V gene, CDR1 is SGHRS and CDR2 is YFSETQ. The CDR3, as DNA: TGCGCCAGCAGCTTGGGAACTAGCGCCAGAAACACAGATACGCAGTATTTT. Translated, it gives CASSLGTSARNTDTQYF.

This clone was observed once. The chain has TRBV19 and TRBJ1-5; 9 nucleotides align to TRBD1. Trimming at V came to 3 bases and at J to 1 base, leaving 7 bases not matched to a gene. Germline assignment: CDR1 LNHDA and CDR2 SQIVND (reference sequence). The CDR3 is made up of 17 amino acids. The CDR3 nucleotides are TGTGCCAGTAGTATGAGAGGGGGACAGGGAAGCAATCAGCCCCAGCATTTT. This encodes CASSMRGGQGSNQPQHF. Looking up the rest from reference TRBV19 and TRBJ1-5 gives the full variable domain: DGGITQSPKYLFRKEGQNVTLSCEQNLNHDAMYWYRQDPGQGLRLIYYSQIVNDFQKGDIAEGYSVSREKKESFPLTVTSAQKNPTAFYLCASSMRGGQGSNQPQHFGDGTRLSIL.

The chain links TRBV19 to TRBJ2-5; perhaps TRBD1 as D (6 bases). The CDR3 consists of 13 residues. Trimming left V 5 bases short and J 4 bases short, with 11 bases between. The germline V gene encodes CDR1 LNHDA and CDR2 SQIVND (reference sequence). The CDR3 DNA follows: TGTGCCAGTAGTTTCCAGGGGAGAGAGACCCAGTACTTC. Amino acid sequence: CASSFQGRETQYF.

This clone was counted once. The chain carries TRBV6-5 and TRBJ2-1, with 7 positions matching TRBD1. Germline values: CDR1 MNHEY, CDR2 SVGAGI. The trim removed 6 bases at V and 1 base at J, leaving 6 bases unmatched. CDR3 length equals 15 residues. The CDR3 bases are TGTGCCAGCAGCCCAGGGGGTAGGTCCTACAATGAGCAGTTCTTC. Translated: CASSPGGRSYNEQFF.

The chain joins TRBV30 to TRBJ1-1; D may be TRBD1 (5 bases). CDR3 length: 13 amino acids. V was cut by 4 bases and J by 4 bases, with 13 bases left in between. Germline CDR1 GTSNPN, CDR2 SVGIG (reference sequence). CDR3 sequence: CAWNTGWITEAFF. The DNA for the CDR3 is TGTGCCTGGAATACAGGATGGATCACTGAAGCTTTCTTT.

The chain employs TRBV28 and TRBJ2-3; unclear D gene. Trimming pared 6 bases from V and 0 bases from J, leaving 13 bases between. CDR1 and CDR2 from the germline V gene are MDHEN and SYDVKM. The CDR3 runs 15 residues. The CDR3 region has the DNA TGTGCCAGCAGCCTATCAGGTATTAGCACAGATACGCAGTATTTT. Translating it yields CASSLSGISTDTQYF. The entire variable domain, with the rest obtained from reference TRBV28 and TRBJ2-3, is as follows: DVKVTQSSRYLVKRTGEKVFLECVQDMDHENMFWYRQDPGLGLRLIYFSYDVKMKEKGDIPEGYSVSREKKERFSLILESASTNQTSMYLCASSLSGISTDTQYFGPGTRLTVL.

The chain employs TRBV2 and TRBJ1-2; 9 positions match TRBD1. The junction had 8 bases not matched to a gene; V was cut back by 6 bases and J by 6 bases. The CDR3 covers 14 residues. Per the germline V gene, CDR1 is SNHLY and CDR2 is FYNNEI. In DNA, the CDR3 is TGTGCCAGCAGACGAGCCGGGACAGGGAATGGCTACACCTTC. Its translation: CASRRAGTGNGYTF.

Of note for this clone: The limits of the CDR3 on the DNA are not certain, so only TCRdb's listed CDR3 is given. The chain uses TRBV28 and TRBJ1-5. The CDR3 contains 13 residues when both ends are counted. Germline CDR1 MDHEN, CDR2 SYDVKM. The CDR3 sequence: CATTRVGVSPSIF.

This chain links TRBV25-1 with TRBJ1-2, with no clear D. The CDR3 is 14 amino acids. With 3 bases removed from V and 2 bases from J, the gap between germline ends came to 10 bases. In germline, CDR1 is MGHDK, CDR2 SYGVNS. CDR3 region: CASSDETGNYGYTF. CDR3 DNA sequence: TGTGCCAGCAGTGATGAGACTGGAAACTATGGCTACACCTTC.

The chain links TRBV6-5 to TRBJ1-1; 10 bases match TRBD1. Germline trimming cut 5 bases from V and 4 bases from J; bases unmatched to any gene: 4. The CDR3 is 14 residues long. Germline CDR1 MNHEY, CDR2 SVGAGI. CDR3 protein: CASSTDRGGTEAFF. The CDR3 nucleotides are TGTGCCAGCAGTACGGACAGGGGGGGCACTGAAGCTTTCTTT.

This chain uses TRBV7-2 with TRBJ2-5, with D maybe TRBD2 (5 bases). CDR3 size: 16 residues. Germline CDR1 SGHTA, CDR2 FQGNSA. Trimming left V 2 bases short and J 1 base short, with 14 bases between. The CDR3 region is CASSLQRITLQETQYF. CDR3 nucleotide sequence: TGTGCCAGCAGCTTACAGCGGATTACCCTCCAAGAGACCCAGTACTTC. Full variable domain (missing parts from reference TRBV7-2 and TRBJ2-5): GAGVSQSPSNKVTEKGKDVELRCDPISGHTALYWYRQSLGQGLEFLIYFQGNSAPDKSGLPSDRFSAERTGGSVSTLTIQRTQQEDSAVYLCASSLQRITLQETQYFGPGTRLLVL.

The chain couples TRBV6-1 to TRBJ1-1; weak D call: TRBD1 (5 bases). Trimming took 7 bases from V and 3 from J, leaving 15 bases between them. CDR1 MNHNS and CDR2 SASEGT come from the germline V gene. This CDR3 is 14 amino acids long. CDR3 loop: CASTPLGGDTEAFF. DNA of the CDR3: TGTGCCAGCACCCCTTTAGGAGGGGACACTGAAGCTTTCTTT.

The V call is TRBV7-9, the J call TRBJ1-2; tentatively, D is TRBD1 (5 bases). With 1 base removed from V and 7 bases from J, the gap between germline ends came to 16 bases. CDR1 is SEHNR and CDR2 is FQNEAQ in the germline V gene (reference sequence). The CDR3 loop spans 15 amino acids. CDR3 loop: CASSLGGEYVSGYTF. The DNA for the CDR3 is TGTGCCAGCAGCTTAGGGGGGGAGTACGTCTCTGGCTACACCTTC.

The chain links TRBV5-4 to TRBJ1-5; D not resolved. This CDR3 has 14 amino acids. Germline assignment: CDR1 SGHNT and CDR2 YYREEE (reference sequence). V lost 0 bases and J 0 bases, leaving 4 bases between the germline ends. The CDR3 bases are TGTGCCAGCAGCTTGGTCCATAGCAATCAGCCCCAGCATTTT. Encoded protein: CASSLVHSNQPQHF.

This sequence joins TRBV15 and TRBJ1-2, with unresolved D. CDR3 size: 13 residues. V was trimmed by 7 bases and J by 1 base, leaving 10 bases between them. Germline loops: CDR1 LNHNV, CDR2 YYDKDF (reference sequence). The CDR3 DNA sequence: TGTGCCACCACCCCGGGTTATAACTATGGCTACACCTTC. Residues: CATTPGYNYGYTF.

A single count supports this clone. The chain carries TRBV11-3 and TRBJ2-2; D is perhaps TRBD2 (6 bases). The CDR3 is 14 amino acids. V was clipped by 2 bases and J by 5 bases, with 9 bases between them. Germline CDR1 is SGHNT and CDR2 is YENEEA. Here the CDR3 reads CASSLIGGTGELFF. The CDR3 DNA reads TGTGCCAGCAGCTTAATTGGGGGGACCGGGGAGCTGTTTTTT.

This chain connects TRBV19 to TRBJ1-5, with D possibly being TRBD1 (5 bases). Germline values: CDR1 LNHDA, CDR2 SQIVND (reference sequence). This CDR3 is 14 amino acids long. Between the trimmed V and J ends, which lost 8 bases and 4 bases, there was a span of 15 bases. CDR3 sequence (DNA): TGTGCCAGTGTACAGGCCCCCGGGAATCAGCCCCAGCATTTT. Encoded protein: CASVQAPGNQPQHF.

In the case of this clone: One end of the junction varies from germline; a read error may be responsible. The V gene is TRBV7-7, the J gene TRBJ2-5; 7 bases are a match to TRBD2. This CDR3 comprises 14 residues. Germline V gene data show CDR1 as SSHAT and CDR2 as FNYEAQ (reference sequence). The CDR3 DNA reads TGTGCTAGCAGCTTGGGGGGGACCCAAGAGACCCAGTACTTC. As protein: CASSLGGTQETQYF.

The J gene is TRBJ1-1, the V gene TRBV6-5; D might be TRBD1 (6 bases). This CDR3 is built from 14 residues. V was shortened by 2 bases and J by 1 base, with 8 bases between the two germline ends. Looked up from germline, CDR1 is MNHEY and CDR2 is SVGAGI. CDR3 in amino acids: CASSYLGQNTEAFF. The CDR3 DNA sequence: TGTGCCAGCAGTTACCTGGGACAGAACACTGAAGCTTTCTTT.

The chain carries TRBV10-1 and TRBJ1-1; 10 bases are shared with TRBD1. The germline gives CDR1 WNHNN, CDR2 SYGVQD (reference sequence). The ends lost 5 bases at V and 5 bases at J; junction bases unmatched: 8. The CDR3 length is 15 residues. The CDR3 region is CASSSRTGGRTEAFF. The CDR3 DNA reads TGCGCCAGCAGTTCTCGGACAGGGGGGAGGACTGAAGCTTTCTTT.

V usage is TRBV19 and J usage is TRBJ1-1; 9 bases align to TRBD1. V lost 4 bases, J lost 1 base, and 1 base stayed unmatched. CDR3 length: 14 residues. CDR1 and CDR2 from the germline V gene are LNHDA and SQIVND (reference sequence). CDR3 sequence: CASSRGQGNTEAFF. The CDR3 nucleotides read TGTGCCAGTAGTAGGGGACAGGGGAACACTGAAGCTTTCTTT.

The J gene is TRBJ2-7, the V gene TRBV9; 12 bases are shared with TRBD2. V was clipped by 2 bases and J by 6 bases; unmatched bases: 6. This CDR3 comprises 15 residues. The germline CDR1 and CDR2 sequences are SGDLS and YYNGEE. The CDR3 region is CASSVETSGSAEQYF. Written as DNA, the CDR3 is TGTGCCAGCAGCGTTGAGACTAGCGGGAGTGCCGAGCAGTACTTC.

The rearrangement uses TRBV7-9 and TRBJ2-7; 9 positions agree with TRBD1. Unmatched junction bases numbered 6, after V lost 4 bases and J lost 5 bases. The CDR3 runs 14 residues. The germline V gene has CDR1 SEHNR and CDR2 FQNEAQ (reference sequence). The CDR3 loop reads CASSSGTGSHEQYF. The CDR3, as DNA: TGTGCCAGCAGCTCCGGGACAGGGTCCCACGAGCAGTACTTC.

CDR3 sequence (DNA): TGTGCCAGTAGTATAGGTGCAGCTAACTATGGCTACACCTTC. Encoded protein: CASSIGAANYGYTF. V gene TRBV19 combines with J gene TRBJ1-2; no firm D call. Germline V gene lookup returns CDR1 LNHDA and CDR2 SQIVND (reference sequence). The length of the CDR3 is 14 residues. Between the trimmed V and J ends, which lost 1 base and 0 bases, there was a span of 6 bases.

V and J are TRBV6-6 and TRBJ1-1, with unresolved D. From germline, CDR1 is MNHNY and CDR2 SVGAGI (reference sequence). The CDR3 consists of 13 residues. The V end lost 3 bases, the J end lost 10 bases, and 15 bases lay between the germline ends. The CDR3 DNA sequence: TGTGCCAGCAGTTATATAACTGGGGAGGCAGCTTTCTTT. Translating gives CASSYITGEAAFF.

The chain couples TRBV18 to TRBJ2-7; TRBD1 is a possible D gene (6 bases). Germline V gene lookup returns CDR1 KGHSH and CDR2 LQKENI. The V end was cut by 3 bases, the J end by 2 bases, with 11 bases between. This CDR3 has 14 residues. The CDR3 here is CASSPQTGPYEQYF. In DNA form, the CDR3 reads TGTGCCAGCTCACCCCAAACAGGGCCCTACGAGCAGTACTTC. The whole variable domain, remainder taken from reference TRBV18 and TRBJ2-7, is NAGVMQNPRHLVRRRGQEARLRCSPMKGHSHVYWYRQLPEEGLKFMVYLQKENIIDESGMPKERFSAEFPKEGPSILRIQQVVRGDSAAYFCASSPQTGPYEQYFGPGTRLTVT.